This note documents a single T cell receptor (beta chain) sequence. The target antigen is unknown. This record comes from a study of T cell responses to AZD1222 COVID-19 vaccine. Whole-study results and caveats: The repertoires were collected only after the peak T cell response.

Here immunoSEQ multiplex PCR was the method, and the copy in TCRdb shows in-frame clones only, minus some. This table holds some 150,000 clones, roughly 94% found once. This CDR3 is 15 amino acids long. From germline, CDR1 is MNHEY and CDR2 SVGAGI. V shed 6 bases and J shed 3 bases, with 18 bases lying between them. The chain combines TRBV6-5 with TRBJ2-7, with D perhaps being TRBD1 or TRBD2 (5 bases each). This TCR derives from an adult in good health. Sequences were derived from peripheral blood, sampled on day 0 of AZD1222 vaccination. CDR3 sequence (DNA): TGTGCCAGCAGGGCCGACCGGGACCCCGTCTACGAGCAGTACGTC. Protein: CASRADRDPVYEQYV.